Reported below is one TCR beta chain. Its antigen remains unidentified. The sample comes from a study of radiotherapy plus CTLA-4 blockade in lung cancer. Study background: Objective responses were documented in approximately 18% of patients, with disease control in around 31%.

Points from the study as a whole: It was early blood T cell clone dynamics, with interferon-beta, that reportedly best predicted response. Once radiotherapy plus ipilimumab had been given, TCR clones derived from tumor expanded in blood.

Clones were sequenced by immunoSEQ multiplex PCR, and TCRdb holds only the in-frame ones, with some missing. Among about 38,000 clones listed, about 86% were seen once. J gave up 0 bases and V 3 bases, and 3 bases lay outside the gene matches. Germline lookup yields CDR1 SGHRS and CDR2 YFSETQ. The CDR3 covers 15 residues. Source: peripheral blood, taken from a patient treated with radiotherapy plus ipilimumab. This clonotype originated in a human donor with non-small cell lung cancer whose response to radiotherapy plus ipilimumab could not be evaluated. This chain uses TRBV5-1 with TRBJ2-7; TRBD1 matches 10 bases. In nucleotides, the CDR3 is TGCGCCAGCAGCTCCGGGACAGGGGTCTCCTACGAGCAGTACTTC. Translated: CASSSGTGVSYEQYF.